This T cell receptor beta chain was obtained from a study of blood T cells in healthy people across ages. V lost 2 bases and J lost 11; bases outside the gene matches: 13. The CDR3 length is 15 residues. Germline values: CDR1 MNHNS, CDR2 SASEGT. Primers used in a second PCR of roughly 6 to 11 cycles were a sample-barcoded 5' primer and a J-beta primer mix. A template-switch adaptor that had 12 random nucleotides put a tag on each cDNA molecule. TCRdb itself ran the 5' RACE reads through MiXCR, one entry per CDR3 protein. The sample lists around 1,000,000 distinct CDR3 sequences; about 25% were seen once. General study results and limits: Diversity estimated from one million T cells was considered an underestimate.

As concerns this clonotype: Its antigen remains unknown.

A further study also used this sample, focusing on T cells of mothers and their children. That source notes: The entire RNA extract went into cDNA synthesis at roughly 1.5 ug per 15 ul. Sequencing got over 8.5 million TCR beta CDR3 reads from each mother and approximately 3 million from each child.

This chain links TRBV6-1 with TRBJ2-5; 8 bases match TRBD1. Specimen: blood. The TCR sequence derives from a girl between 2 and 10 years old in good health. CDR3 in amino acids: CASSELVRGQGEQYF. The CDR3 nucleotides read TGTGCCAGCAGTGAATTGGTCAGGGGGCAGGGGGAGCAGTACTTC.